The clone carrying this TCR beta chain has only one observation. These data originate in a study of blood T cell repertoires in COVID-19. Across the whole study: From the United States, Italy and Spain came samples of acute and convalescent COVID-19. From T cells, B-cell-depleted T cells, or PBMCs came the material, which was cDNA or gDNA.

CDR1 and CDR2 from the germline V gene are SNHLY and FYNNEI. The length of the CDR3 is 14 residues. After removal of 6 bases from V and 5 bases from J, the junction contained 1 base not matched to a gene. Original processing notes: Estimated nucleated cell counts came from reference gene primer amplification. Sequencing used immunoSEQ multiplex PCR; TCRdb keeps in-frame clones, though not all of them. D and trimming come from the DNA, and the V and J calls and clone size come from that table. The data show about 150,000 clones, with roughly nine tenths seen just once and around 15% held by the top ten.

The sequenced material came from peripheral blood. The receptor was isolated from a woman aged 35 to 49 with acute or convalescent COVID-19. The chain combines TRBV2 with TRBJ1-4, with 12 bases matching TRBD1. The DNA of the CDR3 is TGTGCCAGCAGGGGGACAGGGGGCAATGAAAAACTGTTTTTT. Its protein product is CASRGTGGNEKLFF.